This T cell receptor (beta chain) was sequenced for a study of blood T cell repertoires in COVID-19. This CDR3 region has 13 residues. Germline-derived CDR1 and CDR2 are LGHDT and YNNKEL (reference sequence). Trimming removed 1 base at V and 5 bases at J, with 8 bases between. Sequenced by immunoSEQ multiplex PCR; TCRdb stores in-frame clones only, minus some. The sample holds a few hundred thousand clones, roughly nine tenths seen once. This clonotype was sampled from a woman in her forties or fifties with acute or convalescent COVID-19. Sequencing was carried out using peripheral blood. The chain carries TRBV3-1 (or the pseudogene TRBV3-2) and TRBJ1-1; perhaps TRBD1 as D (5 bases). As DNA, the CDR3 is TGTGCCAGCAGCCAAGGGGGGAGGACTGAAGCTTTCTTT. Its protein is CASSQGGRTEAFF.